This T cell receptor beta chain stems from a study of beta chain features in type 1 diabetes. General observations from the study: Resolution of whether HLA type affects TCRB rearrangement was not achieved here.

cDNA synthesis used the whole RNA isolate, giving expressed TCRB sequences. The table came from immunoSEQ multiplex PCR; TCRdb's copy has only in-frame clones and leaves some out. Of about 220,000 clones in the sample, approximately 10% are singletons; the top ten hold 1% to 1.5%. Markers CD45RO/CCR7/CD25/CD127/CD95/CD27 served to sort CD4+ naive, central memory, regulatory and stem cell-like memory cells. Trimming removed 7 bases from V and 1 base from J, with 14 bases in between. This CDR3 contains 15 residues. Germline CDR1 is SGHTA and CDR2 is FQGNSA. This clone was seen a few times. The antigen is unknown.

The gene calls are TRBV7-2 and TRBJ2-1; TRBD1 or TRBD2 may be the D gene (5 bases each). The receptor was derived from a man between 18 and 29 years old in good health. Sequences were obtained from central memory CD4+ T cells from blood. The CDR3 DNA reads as TGTGCCAGCACCTCGGGAAGGGGTTCCTACAATGAGCAGTTCTTC. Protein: CASTSGRGSYNEQFF.